This T cell receptor (beta chain) stems from a study of metastatic and nonmetastatic thyroid tumors. Study-wide context: Repertoire comparison spanned blood and tumor or nodule tissue of malignant and benign thyroid patients.

Findings and caveats of the study: Benign nodules reportedly had significantly lower TCR beta diversity than malignant thyroid tumors in blood and tumor.

Thyroid surgery was performed in patients who had received no treatment beforehand. This clone has ten or more counts. Its antigen is as yet unknown. Methods used by the authors: Construction of a distant-metastasis classifier for papillary thyroid cancer relied on CDR3 differences across clinicopathological groups. Using MiXCR, TCRdb reanalyzed the PCR reads. V and J calls and clone size were set by TCRdb, not the authors. The table includes approximately 2,200 clones, 10% to 11% detected once. The CDR3 extends over 14 amino acids. Trimming at V came to 7 bases and at J to 7 bases, leaving 7 bases not matched to a gene. The germline CDR1 and CDR2 sequences are SNHLY and FYNNEI.

The V and J genes are TRBV2 and TRBJ1-4; 9 bases are shared with TRBD1. The source is a female donor with papillary thyroid cancer or a benign thyroid nodule (not recorded which). Some clones in this sample may be carry-over from other donors' samples. The sequencing sample was made of tumor tissue. In DNA form, the CDR3 reads TGTGCCAGCAACGACAGGGGGAAGAGTGAAAAACTGTTTTTT. The encoded protein is CASNDRGKSEKLFF.